The clone carrying this T cell receptor beta chain has ten or more counts. This sample is drawn from a study of T cells in Graves' hyperthyroidism and ophthalmopathy. Amplified regions were TCR beta CDR3 sequences from RNA transcripts. TCR CDR3 underwent first-round RT-PCR with the HTBI primer set. MiXCR, applied by TCRdb to the multiplex PCR reads, yields one record per CDR3 protein. The sample consists of fewer than 550,000 distinct CDR3 sequences, 15% to 18% of them appearing once. The germline V gene encodes CDR1 MDHEN and CDR2 SYDVKM. V gave up 3 bases and J gave up 7 bases, with 16 bases separating them. The CDR3 spans 15 residues.

Sequencing was done on a sample of blood. This clonotype was obtained from a woman aged 18-29 years with Graves' hyperthyroidism. The V and J genes are TRBV28 and TRBJ1-3; a possible D gene is TRBD1 (6 bases). CDR3 DNA: TGTGCCAGCAGTTTTGGGGGGGCGGACCGGAACACCATATATTTT. Its protein is CASSFGGADRNTIYF.